These 7 T cell receptor beta chains were all obtained from the same sample, sequenced in a study of T cells in Graves' hyperthyroidism and ophthalmopathy. RNA transcripts yielded amplified TCR beta CDR3 regions. During a first-round RT-PCR of the TCR CDR3, the HTBI primer set was used. TCRdb re-analysed the multiplex PCR reads in MiXCR, keeping a single row per CDR3 protein. The sample lists 500,000 to 750,000 distinct CDR3 sequences; around 14% were seen once. The sequencing sample was made of blood. These receptor sequences come from a woman aged 18-30 years with Graves' ophthalmopathy.

This clonotype appeared many times. V is TRBV7-9 and J is TRBJ1-5; 8 nucleotides agree with TRBD1. Trimming cost V 3 bases and J 6 bases; bases outside gene matches: 7. CDR1 is SEHNR and CDR2 is FQNEAQ in the germline V gene (reference sequence). This CDR3 has 15 residues. CDR3 coding DNA: TGTGCCAGCAGCTTCGACAGGGGAGGTACTCAGCCCCAGCATTTT. Protein: CASSFDRGGTQPQHF.

This clonotype was seen many times. The V and J genes are TRBV30 and TRBJ2-3, with 12 bases matching TRBD2. Losses at the gene ends were 0 bases for V and 0 bases for J; bases not matched to a gene: 4. Germline CDR1 reads GTSNPN; CDR2 reads SVGIG (reference sequence). The CDR3 has 17 residues. The CDR3 loop reads CAWSVGGTSGSTDTQYF. The DNA of the CDR3 is TGTGCCTGGAGTGTAGGAGGGACTAGCGGGAGCACAGATACGCAGTATTTT. The variable domain in full, completed from reference TRBV30 and TRBJ2-3, reads SQTIHQWPATLVQPVGSPLSLECTVEGTSNPNLYWYRQAAGRGLQLLFYSVGIGQISSEVPQNLSASRPQDRQFILSSKKLLLSDSGFYLCAWSVGGTSGSTDTQYFGPGTRLTVL.

In its sample, this clonotype was seen many times. The rearrangement joins TRBV27 to TRBJ1-2; 7 nucleotides agree with TRBD1. Germline CDR1 MNHEY, CDR2 SMNVEV (reference sequence). The length of the CDR3 is 12 residues. Unmatched junction bases numbered 3, after V lost 4 bases and J lost 7 bases. CDR3: CASSSGGGGYTF. Written as DNA, the CDR3 is TGTGCCAGCAGTTCAGGGGGGGGTGGCTACACCTTC.

This clonotype was counted ten times or more. V is TRBV2 and J is TRBJ2-7, with TRBD1 as a possible D gene (6 bases). Trimming pared 5 bases from V and 12 bases from J, leaving 14 bases between. Germline loops: CDR1 SNHLY, CDR2 FYNNEI. The CDR3 contains 11 residues. The CDR3: CASSPLWGPYF. For the CDR3, the DNA is TGTGCCAGCAGTCCCCTGTGGGGGCCGTACTTC.

This rearrangement joins TRBV5-6 to TRBJ2-2; possibly TRBD1 for D (7 bases). This CDR3 is built from 16 residues. Looked up from germline, CDR1 is SGHDT and CDR2 is YYEEEE. The ends were cut back, 5 bases at V and 1 base at J, with 15 bases in the middle. The CDR3 DNA sequence: TGTGCCAGCAGGTCGTGGCAGGGGGGGAACACCGGGGAGCTGTTTTTT. It encodes CASRSWQGGNTGELFF.

This clonotype was seen repeatedly, ten times or more. The chain employs TRBV3-1 and TRBJ2-3; D might be TRBD2 (6 bases). Trimming removed 3 bases from V and 4 bases from J, with 11 bases in between. Germline CDR1 is LGHDT and CDR2 is YNNKEL (reference sequence). This CDR3 has 14 amino acids. Here the CDR3 DNA reads TGTGCCAGCAGCCATAGCGGAGAGGCAGATACGCAGTATTTT. Amino acids: CASSHSGEADTQYF.

CDR3 region: CASGRSGSIINTGELFF. In DNA, the CDR3 is TGTGCCAGCGGGAGATCCGGGTCCATTATAAACACCGGGGAGCTGTTTTTT. The rearrangement joins TRBV12-3 or TRBV12-4 to TRBJ2-2; D is possibly TRBD2 (5 bases). The CDR3 loop spans 17 amino acids. V shed 8 bases and J shed 2 bases, with 21 bases lying between them.